The sequence of this TCR beta chain was determined in a study of shared clonotypes between healthy human individuals. Study overall: Participating donors consisted of a couple of women and three men aged 18 to 49.

A few counts support this clone. Loaded into unsorted PBMC replicate PCRs was around 330 ng DNA, 30,000 to 35,000 T cell genomes. Using immunoSEQ multiplex PCR, the repertoire was profiled, and TCRdb retains in-frame clones only, with some absent. This table holds about 490,000 clones, over 60% found once. Adult donors, all healthy and HIV-negative, had no recent acute infections or vaccinations. This CDR3 comprises 15 residues. CDR1 and CDR2 from the germline V gene are LGHNA and YNFKEQ. Trimming left V 1 base short and J 4 bases short, with 11 bases between. The clonotype originates from a woman aged 40 to 50 in good health. Some clones in this sample may be carry-over from other donors' samples. Sequencing was carried out using PBMCs. V is TRBV4-2 and J is TRBJ2-1; D is perhaps TRBD1 or TRBD2 (5 bases each). The chain's CDR3 is CASSQVGGTYNEQFF. The DNA of the CDR3 is TGTGCCAGCAGCCAAGTTGGGGGAACTTACAATGAGCAGTTCTTC.